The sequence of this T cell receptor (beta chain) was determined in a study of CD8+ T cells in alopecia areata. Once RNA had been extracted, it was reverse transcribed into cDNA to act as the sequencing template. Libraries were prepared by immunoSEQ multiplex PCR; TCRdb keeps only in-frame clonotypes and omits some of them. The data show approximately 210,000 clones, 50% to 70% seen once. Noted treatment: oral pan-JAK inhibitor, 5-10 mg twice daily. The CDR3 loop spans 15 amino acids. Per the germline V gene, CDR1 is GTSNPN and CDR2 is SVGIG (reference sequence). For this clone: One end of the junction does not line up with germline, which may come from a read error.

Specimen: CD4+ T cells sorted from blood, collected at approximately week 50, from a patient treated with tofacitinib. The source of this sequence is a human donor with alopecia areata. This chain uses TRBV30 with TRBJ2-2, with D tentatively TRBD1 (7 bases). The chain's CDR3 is CAWSPKTGRTGELFF. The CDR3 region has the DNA TGTGCCTGGAGTCCTAAGACAGGGAGGACCGGAGAGCTGTTTTTT.